This paragraph covers one T cell receptor beta chain sequence. Thyroid surgery was preceded by no treatment in any patient. This record comes from a study of metastatic and nonmetastatic thyroid tumors. Trimming removed 6 bases from V and 5 bases from J; junction bases left unmatched: 9. This CDR3 comprises 14 residues. The V gene's germline CDR1 is MNHNS and CDR2 SASEGT. TCRdb redid the clone calls on the PCR reads using MiXCR. The sample includes approximately 60,000 clones, just under 30% seen only once; the top ten take around a sixth. This chain connects TRBV6-1 to TRBJ2-5; 7 bases agree with TRBD2. Sample: blood. The receptor was derived from a female donor with papillary thyroid cancer or a benign thyroid nodule (not recorded which). Some clones in this sample may be carry-over from other donors' samples. The CDR3 loop is CASSPGEGWETQYF. The CDR3 DNA follows: TGTGCCAGCAGCCCCGGGGAGGGGTGGGAGACCCAGTACTTC.